The 9 T cell receptor beta chains below were found in one sample sequenced in a study of a mutant IDH1 vaccine in newly diagnosed glioma. No antigen has been assigned to these receptors. Time point noted: week 47, end of study. Mutant IDH1 20-mer peptide, at 300 ug, made up each vaccine dose, with topical imiquimod. TCRdb's table, derived via immunoSEQ multiplex PCR, lists solely in-frame clones and lacks some. The sample lists around 30,000 clones; approximately 87% were seen once. Sample: PBMCs, taken from a glioma patient whose treatment included an IDH1 peptide vaccine. The receptors here all came from a woman in her 30s with glioma.

Here the CDR3 reads CASSQDVASSYTF. DNA for the CDR3: TGCGCCAGCAGCCAAGATGTGGCGAGTAGCTACACCTTC. The chain recombines TRBV4-1 with TRBJ1-2; D gene uncertain. Germline loops: CDR1 MGHRA, CDR2 YSYEKL. The length of the CDR3 is 13 residues. V was pared by 0 bases and J by 9 bases, with 11 bases between.

This chain links TRBV6-5 with TRBJ1-1; D is unclear. Germline lookup yields CDR1 MNHEY and CDR2 SVGAGI. V was cut by 4 bases and J by 6 bases, with 9 bases left in between. This CDR3 has 12 residues. The CDR3 DNA sequence: TGTGCCAGCAGTTCGGGGAGCGCTGAAGCTTTCTTT. Protein: CASSSGSAEAFF.

V usage is TRBV6-5 and J usage is TRBJ2-1, with D possibly being TRBD2 (5 bases). The CDR3 is 15 residues long. V lost 0 bases, J lost 0 bases, and 6 bases lay in between. The germline CDR1 and CDR2 sequences are MNHEY and SVGAGI. CDR3 nucleotides: TGTGCCAGCAGTTACTCGGGGAGCTCCTACAATGAGCAGTTCTTC. Protein: CASSYSGSSYNEQFF.

The chain recombines TRBV6-6 with TRBJ1-3; 8 bases line up with TRBD1. This CDR3 spans 14 amino acids. With V trimmed by 4 bases and J by 4 bases, 3 bases remained unmatched. In germline, CDR1 is MNHNY, CDR2 SVGAGI (reference sequence). CDR3 DNA: TGTGCCAGCAGTTTGACAGGGGTGGGAAACACCATATATTTT. Protein: CASSLTGVGNTIYF.

This clone was found once. The V and J genes are TRBV7-9 and TRBJ2-3, with TRBD2 identical over 10 bases. The V gene end was trimmed by 2 bases and the J gene end by 4 bases; junction bases not matched to a gene: 3. Germline CDR1 is SEHNR and CDR2 is FQNEAQ (reference sequence). The CDR3 extends over 15 amino acids. The CDR3 sequence is CASSLSGGAADTQYF. The CDR3 DNA reads as TGTGCCAGCAGCTTAAGCGGGGGGGCCGCAGATACGCAGTATTTT. The variable domain in full, with the rest retrieved from reference TRBV7-9 and TRBJ2-3, is DTGVSQNPRHKITKRGQNVTFRCDPISEHNRLYWYRQTLGQGPEFLTYFQNEAQLEKSRLLSDRFSAERPKGSFSTLEIQRTEQGDSAMYLCASSLSGGAADTQYFGPGTRLTVL.

Comment on this clone: This sample also contains other DNA sequences that code for the same CDR3. CDR3 region: CASSFDRYEQYF. For the CDR3, the DNA is TGTGCCAGCAGCTTTGACCGGTACGAGCAGTACTTC. The chain joins TRBV7-2 to TRBJ2-7; D gene ambiguous. The CDR3 runs to 12 residues. Trimming removed 3 bases at V and 4 bases at J, with 7 bases between. The germline gives CDR1 SGHTA, CDR2 FQGNSA.

The CDR3 bases are TGTGCCAGCAGCTTGGGGACGAACAGAATTTCCTACGAGCAGTACTTC. Translation: CASSLGTNRISYEQYF. J is TRBJ2-7 and V is TRBV5-6; D gene unclear. V was pared by 0 bases and J by 1 base, with 14 bases between. Per the germline V gene, CDR1 is SGHDT and CDR2 is YYEEEE. The CDR3 runs 16 residues.

The V gene is TRBV25-1, the J gene TRBJ1-2; D unresolved. This CDR3 spans 13 amino acids. Germline CDR1 MGHDK, CDR2 SYGVNS. V dropped 3 bases and J dropped 5 bases, with 10 bases sitting between them. In DNA, the CDR3 is TGTGCCAGCAGTGACCCCACACGATATGGCTACACCTTC. Translation: CASSDPTRYGYTF.

The genes are TRBV2 and TRBJ1-3; 8 nucleotides agree with TRBD1. The V and J ends lost 6 bases and 2 bases, in that order; junction bases with no gene match: 3. Germline CDR1 SNHLY, CDR2 FYNNEI. The length of the CDR3 is 14 residues. Written as DNA, the CDR3 is TGTGCCAGCAGCGACAGGGGAACTGGAAACACCATATATTTT. Protein sequence: CASSDRGTGNTIYF.